The 22 T cell receptor beta chains listed next were all sequenced from one sample in a study of cytomegalovirus exposure and HLA in healthy donors. The data were produced by immunoSEQ multiplex PCR, yet TCRdb's version contains in-frame clones alone and is incomplete. The repertoire holds 68,000 or so clones, more than 95% seen once, with approximately 2.5% in the top ten. The sample consisted of PBMCs. Receptor source: a man between 18 and 29 years old in good health and CMV-seronegative.

The V call is TRBV6-5, the J call TRBJ1-3; D unclear. The V gene's germline CDR1 is MNHEY and CDR2 SVGAGI. V lost 2 bases and J lost 0, with 11 bases in between. CDR3 length: 16 residues. The CDR3 protein is CASSYRTYPSGNTIYF. Here the CDR3 DNA reads TGTGCCAGCAGTTACCGGACTTACCCCTCTGGAAACACCATATATTTT.

The V and J genes are TRBV7-8 and TRBJ2-1, with 9 bases aligning to TRBD1. Trimming at V came to 6 bases and at J to 7 bases, leaving 13 bases not matched to a gene. This CDR3 has 16 residues. CDR1 SGHVS and CDR2 FQNEAQ come from the germline V gene. CDR3 loop: CASRNRGQGMLNEQFF. The CDR3 DNA sequence: TGTGCCAGCAGAAACCGCGGACAGGGGATGTTAAATGAGCAGTTCTTC.

This clone was recorded once. The chain has TRBV12-5 and TRBJ2-2; 9 bases are a match to TRBD1. The junction had 1 base not matched to a gene; V was cut back by 0 bases and J by 5 bases. The CDR3 has 15 amino acids. Germline CDR1 LGHNT, CDR2 FRNRAP. CDR3 nucleotide sequence: TGTGCTAGTGGTTTGGTGACAGGGGGAACCGGGGAGCTGTTTTTT. Its protein is CASGLVTGGTGELFF.

The chain uses TRBV28 and TRBJ1-5; 7 nucleotides agree with TRBD1. Trimming at V came to 4 bases and at J to 6 bases, leaving 3 bases not matched to a gene. The germline V gene encodes CDR1 MDHEN and CDR2 SYDVKM. The CDR3 spans 13 residues. The CDR3 loop reads CASSWTGGQPQHF. The CDR3 nucleotides read TGTGCCAGCAGTTGGACAGGAGGTCAGCCCCAGCATTTT.

The rearrangement links TRBV11-3 to TRBJ2-1; 12 bases agree with TRBD2. The CDR3 spans 15 residues. Germline V lookup: CDR1 SGHNT, CDR2 YENEEA. The V gene end was trimmed by 5 bases and the J gene end by 6 bases; junction bases not matched to a gene: 5. The CDR3 region has the DNA TGTGCCAGCAGCCTAGCGGGAGGGTACTTCAATGAGCAGTTCTTC. Its protein is CASSLAGGYFNEQFF.

This sequence joins TRBV7-9 and TRBJ2-1, with D maybe TRBD2 (5 bases). The CDR3 has 17 amino acids. The germline V gene has CDR1 SEHNR and CDR2 FQNEAQ (reference sequence). The V and J ends lost 3 bases and 0 bases respectively, with 15 bases between them. Written as DNA, the CDR3 is TGTGCCAGCAGCTTCAATCAGCGGAGCTTCTCCTACAATGAGCAGTTCTTC. This sequence encodes CASSFNQRSFSYNEQFF.

The rearrangement joins TRBV19 to TRBJ1-5; a weak D match, TRBD1 (5 bases). Germline CDR1 reads LNHDA; CDR2 reads SQIVND (reference sequence). V was trimmed by 3 bases and J by 9 bases, leaving 12 bases between them. CDR3 length: 13 amino acids. CDR3 in DNA: TGTGCCAGTAGTATGGCAGGGTTAGGGCCCCAGCATTTT. Its translation: CASSMAGLGPQHF. The whole variable domain, remainder taken from reference TRBV19 and TRBJ1-5, is DGGITQSPKYLFRKEGQNVTLSCEQNLNHDAMYWYRQDPGQGLRLIYYSQIVNDFQKGDIAEGYSVSREKKESFPLTVTSAQKNPTAFYLCASSMAGLGPQHFGDGTRLSIL.

CDR3 bases: TGTGCCAGCAGCTTAGCGGGGGGGGTTTACACCGGGGAGCTGTTTTTT. Its translation: CASSLAGGVYTGELFF. The V gene is TRBV11-3, the J gene TRBJ2-2; 8 nucleotides line up with TRBD2. J lost 3 bases, V lost 1 base, and 4 bases had no gene match. This CDR3 has 16 amino acids. CDR1 is SGHNT and CDR2 is YENEEA in the germline V gene.

V and J are TRBV7-2 and TRBJ1-6; maybe TRBD1 (6 bases). Trimming removed 4 bases from V and 2 bases from J, with 15 bases in between. This CDR3 has 17 amino acids. Germline CDR1 and CDR2: SGHTA and FQGNSA. The CDR3, as DNA: TGTGCCAGCAGCTCCGTCAGGGGCAGCACCTATAATTCACCCCTCCACTTT. Residues: CASSSVRGSTYNSPLHF.

This chain connects TRBV29-1 to TRBJ1-2; 9 nucleotides match TRBD1. J was trimmed by 1 base and V by 5 bases; bases with no gene match: 5. In germline, CDR1 is SQVTM, CDR2 ANQGSEA. This CDR3 spans 14 amino acids. CDR3 DNA: TGCAGCGTTACCGACAGGGGGGGTAACTATGGCTACACCTTC. This sequence encodes CSVTDRGGNYGYTF.

This clone was seen a few times. The rearrangement joins TRBV28 to TRBJ1-3; the D is unclear. The CDR3 consists of 12 residues. V shed 7 bases and J shed 4 bases, with 8 bases lying between them. In germline, CDR1 is MDHEN, CDR2 SYDVKM. CDR3 residues: CASTVTGNTIYF. CDR3 nucleotide sequence: TGTGCCAGCACGGTAACCGGAAACACCATATATTTT.

The rearrangement uses TRBV28 and TRBJ1-1; D might be TRBD1 (5 bases). The CDR3 loop spans 14 amino acids. Looked up from germline, CDR1 is MDHEN and CDR2 is SYDVKM. V shed 2 bases and J shed 4 bases, with 11 bases lying between them. The CDR3 here is CASSLGSRVTEAFF. The CDR3 DNA sequence: TGTGCCAGCAGTTTAGGCTCCAGGGTCACTGAAGCTTTCTTT. Complete variable domain (other parts from reference TRBV28 and TRBJ1-1): DVKVTQSSRYLVKRTGEKVFLECVQDMDHENMFWYRQDPGLGLRLIYFSYDVKMKEKGDIPEGYSVSREKKERFSLILESASTNQTSMYLCASSLGSRVTEAFFGQGTRLTVV.

This clone was recorded only once. The chain carries TRBV7-9 and TRBJ1-2, with 7 bases aligning to TRBD1. The germline V gene encodes CDR1 SEHNR and CDR2 FQNEAQ (reference sequence). The CDR3 length is 14 residues. V was clipped by 5 bases and J by 2 bases; unmatched bases: 5. The CDR3 protein is CASSAPTGNYGYTF. The CDR3 DNA sequence: TGTGCCAGCAGCGCCCCGACAGGGAACTATGGCTACACCTTC.

CDR3 bases: TGTGCCAGCAGCTTGGTCCTGGGGGCCAACACTGAAGCTTTCTTT. It codes for CASSLVLGANTEAFF. This chain connects TRBV11-3 to TRBJ1-1; perhaps TRBD1 as D (6 bases). Trimming left V 3 bases short and J 2 bases short, with 13 bases between. CDR1 SGHNT and CDR2 YENEEA come from the germline V gene. The CDR3 has 15 amino acids.

This chain links TRBV5-5 with TRBJ2-4; 10 bases map to TRBD2. The CDR3 extends over 14 amino acids. J gave up 8 bases and V 4 bases, and 6 bases lay outside the gene matches. Looked up from germline, CDR1 is SGHKS and CDR2 is YYEKEE (reference sequence). CDR3 sequence reads: CASSPSGRGDIQYF. CDR3 in DNA: TGTGCCAGCAGCCCCAGCGGGAGGGGAGACATTCAGTACTTC. The full variable domain, completed using reference TRBV5-5 and TRBJ2-4, is DAGVTQSPTHLIKTRGQQVTLRCSPISGHKSVSWYQQVLGQGPQFIFQYYEKEERGRGNFPDRFSARQFPNYSSELNVNALLLGDSALYLCASSPSGRGDIQYFGAGTRLSVL.

The chain joins TRBV18 to TRBJ2-1; TRBD2 is a possible D gene (5 bases). Trimming pared 3 bases from V and 6 bases from J, leaving 12 bases between. Per the germline V gene, CDR1 is KGHSH and CDR2 is LQKENI. The CDR3 runs 14 residues. The CDR3 reads CASSPPEVANEQFF. CDR3 DNA sequence: TGTGCCAGCTCACCTCCGGAGGTCGCCAATGAGCAGTTCTTC.

The V call is TRBV10-3, the J call TRBJ2-3; TRBD1 aligns across 9 bases. The CDR3 is made up of 18 amino acids. Germline lookup yields CDR1 ENHRY and CDR2 SYGVKD. J was trimmed by 7 bases and V by 3 bases; bases with no gene match: 17. CDR3: CAISEHRGRSPTSNTQYF. DNA of the CDR3: TGTGCCATCAGTGAACACAGGGGGCGTTCACCCACTAGTAATACGCAGTATTTT.

This chain connects TRBV4-1 to TRBJ2-1; the D gene is possibly TRBD2 (6 bases). CDR1 is MGHRA, CDR2 YSYEKL, per germline. The germline V and J ends were trimmed by 1 base and 2 bases, with 9 bases remaining between them. CDR3 length: 15 residues. CDR3 nucleotides: TGCGCCAGCAGCCAAGCGGGAGTCGCCTACAATGAGCAGTTCTTC. Translating it yields CASSQAGVAYNEQFF.

J is TRBJ1-1 and V is TRBV28, with no clear D. Germline V gives CDR1 MDHEN, CDR2 SYDVKM. CDR3 length: 15 residues. V was clipped by 3 bases and J by 1 base, with 12 bases between them. DNA for the CDR3: TGTGCCAGCAGTTTCTCCTTGGAGACGAACACTGAAGCTTTCTTT. This sequence encodes CASSFSLETNTEAFF.

The rearrangement links TRBV23-1 to TRBJ2-5; 7 bases align to TRBD1. TRBV23-1 is recorded as an ORF, its role being uncertain. With V trimmed by 7 bases and J by 3 bases, 8 bases remained unmatched. The CDR3 runs 14 residues. CDR3 in DNA: TGCGCCAGCATACCGACAGGGTCAGAAGAGACCCAGTACTTC. Residues: CASIPTGSEETQYF.

The chain is built from TRBV6-1 and TRBJ2-7; TRBD1 matches at 9 bases. The V segment lost 7 bases and the J segment 0 bases; nucleotides outside the gene matches: 7. The CDR3 length is 15 residues. Germline V CDR1 and CDR2: MNHNS, SASEGT. The DNA for the CDR3 is TGTGCCAGCATCCTGGACAGGGGCCTCTCCTACGAGCAGTACTTC. This codes for CASILDRGLSYEQYF.

The genes are TRBV27 and TRBJ2-7; maybe TRBD1 (5 bases). V lost 5 bases to trimming and J lost 7 bases, with 18 bases between them. The CDR3 length is 14 residues. Germline CDR1 reads MNHEY; CDR2 reads SMNVEV (reference sequence). CDR3 bases: TGTGCCAGCAGTGGGGCCCCGGAAGATAGAGAGCAGTACTTC. Translated: CASSGAPEDREQYF.